Shown below are 4 T cell receptor beta chains from a single sample sequenced in a study of T cell responses to AZD1222 COVID-19 vaccine. Repertoires were generated with immunoSEQ multiplex PCR, while TCRdb's copy carries only in-frame clones and drops some. The sample consists of 150,000 to 200,000 clones, approximately 95% of them appearing once. The input for sequencing was peripheral blood, taken on day 0 of AZD1222 vaccination. All receptors derive from an adult in good health.

The chain carries TRBV18 and TRBJ1-6; possible D gene TRBD1, 6 bases. The CDR3 extends over 15 amino acids. Per germline, CDR1 KGHSH and CDR2 LQKENI. The V and J ends lost 2 bases and 5 bases respectively, with 10 bases between them. CDR3: CASSPRGSDNSPLHF. In nucleotides, the CDR3 is TGTGCCAGCTCACCAAGGGGGAGCGATAATTCACCCCTCCACTTT.

V is TRBV6-1 and J is TRBJ2-2; D ambiguous. Trimming took 3 bases from V and 6 from J, leaving 17 bases between them. CDR3 length: 16 residues. The germline V gene encodes CDR1 MNHNS and CDR2 SASEGT. The CDR3 is CASSDWIPPPSGELFF. The CDR3 DNA is TGTGCCAGCAGTGATTGGATTCCACCCCCATCCGGGGAGCTGTTTTTT.

The gene calls are TRBV5-1 and TRBJ2-1; a weak D match, TRBD2 (6 bases). The CDR3 extends over 14 amino acids. V lost 4 bases to trimming and J lost 4 bases, with 12 bases between them. CDR1 is SGHRS, CDR2 YFSETQ, per germline. CDR3: CASSHTGTYNEQFF. The CDR3 coding sequence is TGCGCCAGCAGCCACACCGGGACTTACAATGAGCAGTTCTTC. Filled out from reference TRBV5-1 and TRBJ2-1, the complete variable domain reads KAGVTQTPRYLIKTRGQQVTLSCSPISGHRSVSWYQQTPGQGLQFLFEYFSETQRNKGNFPGRFSGRQFSNSRSEMNVSTLELGDSALYLCASSHTGTYNEQFFGPGTRLTVL.

This chain connects TRBV29-1 to TRBJ1-2; tentative D call: TRBD1 (6 bases). V lost 7 bases to trimming and J lost 5 bases, with 29 bases between them. The CDR3 has 17 residues. Germline CDR1 is SQVTM and CDR2 is ANQGSEA. The CDR3 bases are TGCAGCGATATGGACGAGAGCCGTTGGCAGGGGATATATGGCTACACCTTC. Its translation: CSDMDESRWQGIYGYTF.